This TCR beta chain was obtained from a study of blood T cells in healthy people across ages. Germline loops: CDR1 DFQATT, CDR2 SNEGSKA (reference sequence). Unmatched junction bases numbered 8, after V lost 6 bases and J lost 0 bases. The CDR3 has 14 residues. Through a sample-barcoded 5' primer and a J-beta primer mix, a second PCR was run for about 6 to 12 cycles. TCRdb itself ran the 5' RACE reads through MiXCR, one entry per CDR3 protein. The sample carries some 640,000 distinct CDR3 sequences, roughly 31% recorded once. Sequencing used blood. This clonotype originated in a woman aged 80 or over in good health. The rearrangement uses TRBV20-1 and TRBJ2-7; 7 bases match TRBD1. For the CDR3, the DNA is TGCAGTGCCCTTACGACAGGGAGCTCCTACGAGCAGTACTTC. Protein: CSALTTGSSYEQYF.